This T cell receptor beta chain stems from a study of blood T cell repertoires in COVID-19. Background on the study: The study drew acute and convalescent COVID-19 samples from the United States, Italy and Spain.

As originally analysed: Amplifying reference gene primers gave estimates of nucleated cell counts. The data were produced by immunoSEQ multiplex PCR, yet TCRdb's version contains in-frame clones alone and is incomplete. V and J calls plus clone size are reproduced from that table; the DNA served to infer D and trimming. The sample records over 65,000 clones, 82% being singletons. CDR3 size: 20 residues. CDR1 and CDR2 from the germline V gene are MNHEY and SVGEGT. Trimming at V came to 6 bases and at J to 6 bases, leaving 18 bases not matched to a gene. The chain joins TRBV6-2 or TRBV6-3 to TRBJ2-2; 14 positions match TRBD2. What was sequenced was peripheral blood. The source of this sequence is a man older than 75 with active COVID-19. The CDR3 bases are TGTGCCAGCAGCCCTCTCTCCCCGACTAGCGGGGGGGCCCGCTCCGGGGAGCTGTTTTTT. Amino acids: CASSPLSPTSGGARSGELFF.